The TCR beta chain under discussion was sequenced for a study of vaccination and CD4 T cells after COVID-19. With the Oncomine TCR Beta short-read assay, DNA from cultured CD4+ T cells was sequenced. MiXCR was run by TCRdb on the PCR reads, yielding one entry per CDR3 protein. The table includes some 25,000 distinct CDR3 sequences, 28% detected once. The study's findings and limits: Convalescent patients studied were relatively few, and early post-infection timepoints were absent.

Regarding time point: late sampling 161 to 241 days after vaccination in a few convalescent patients. The treatment is: roughly 10-day PBMC culture with coronavirus spike peptide pools or control peptides (ViraFEST assay). Once peptide pools had expanded antigen-specific T cells, ViraFEST sequenced TCRs. Trimming cost V 7 bases and J 9 bases, with 25 bases left between them. The CDR3 consists of 14 residues. Germline V gene lookup returns CDR1 DFQATT and CDR2 SNEGSKA (reference sequence). Worth noting for this clonotype: Its antigen is unidentified.

The clonotype was recovered from a human donor who had recovered from COVID-19. This sample comprised CD4+ T cells from blood, cultured in vitro, obtained about 7 months after SARS-CoV-2 vaccination. The rearrangement uses TRBV20-1 and TRBJ2-7; no clear D gene. The CDR3 DNA sequence: TGCAGTGGATGGGTAAACGGAGACCGCGGTGGGCAGTACTTC. Translated, it gives CSGWVNGDRGGQYF.